This T cell receptor (beta chain) was sequenced during a study of blood T cell repertoires in COVID-19. Study at large: COVID-19 samples, acute and convalescent, were from the United States, Italy and Spain. The cDNA or gDNA used as material had been derived from T cells, B-cell-depleted T cells, or PBMCs.

Under the authors' procedure: Nucleated cell number was recorded as an estimate derived from reference gene primer amplification. Only in-frame clones appear in the TCRdb table, and some are missing; sequencing was by immunoSEQ multiplex PCR. V and J calls and clone size are given by that table; D and trimming were obtained from the DNA. The data contain hundreds of thousands of clones, 84% of them singletons. The CDR3 loop spans 14 amino acids. Germline values: CDR1 SGHKS, CDR2 YYEKEE (reference sequence). V lost 0 bases and J 4 bases, leaving 8 bases between the germline ends. V usage is TRBV5-5 and J usage is TRBJ1-5; maybe TRBD1 (5 bases). The sample taken for sequencing was peripheral blood. This clonotype originated in a man aged 25-45 years with active or convalescent COVID-19. The CDR3 coding sequence is TGTGCCAGCAGCTTGGAGACAGCTAATCAGCCCCAGCATTTT. Residues: CASSLETANQPQHF.